This T cell receptor (beta chain) emerged from a study of blood T cell repertoires in COVID-19. Trimming removed 5 bases at V and 0 bases at J, with 5 bases between. Germline V gene lookup returns CDR1 MNHEY and CDR2 SVGAGI. The CDR3 has 13 amino acids. Per the original data handling: Reference gene primer amplification gave nucleated cell count estimates. Sequencing was performed with immunoSEQ multiplex PCR; in TCRdb, only in-frame clones are kept and a portion is missing. V and J calls and clone size are as listed in that table; D and trimming were resolved from the DNA. The data contain 95,000 to 100,000 clones, more than 70% of them singletons.

Sequencing input: peripheral blood. J is TRBJ1-5 and V is TRBV6-5, with unresolved D. This sequence originates from a woman under 40 with acute or convalescent COVID-19. DNA for the CDR3: TGTGCCAGCAGTCGTAATAGCAATCAGCCCCAGCATTTT. The encoded protein is CASSRNSNQPQHF.